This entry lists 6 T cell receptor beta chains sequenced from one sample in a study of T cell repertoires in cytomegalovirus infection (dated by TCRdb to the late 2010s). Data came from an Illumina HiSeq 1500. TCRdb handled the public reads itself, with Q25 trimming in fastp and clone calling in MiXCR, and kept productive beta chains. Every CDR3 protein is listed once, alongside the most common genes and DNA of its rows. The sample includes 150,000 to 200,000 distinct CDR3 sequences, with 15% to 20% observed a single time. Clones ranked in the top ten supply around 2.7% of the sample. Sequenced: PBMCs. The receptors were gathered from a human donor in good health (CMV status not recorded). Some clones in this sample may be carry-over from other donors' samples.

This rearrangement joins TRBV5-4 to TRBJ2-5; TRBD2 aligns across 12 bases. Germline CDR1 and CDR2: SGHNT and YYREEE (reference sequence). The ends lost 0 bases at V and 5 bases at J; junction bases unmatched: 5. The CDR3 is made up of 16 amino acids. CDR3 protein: CASSLVGTSGLETQYF. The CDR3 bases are TGTGCCAGCAGCTTGGTCGGGACTAGCGGGTTGGAGACCCAGTACTTC. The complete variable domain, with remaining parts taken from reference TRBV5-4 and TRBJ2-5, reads ETGVTQSPTHLIKTRGQQVTLRCSSQSGHNTVSWYQQALGQGPQFIFQYYREEENGRGNFPPRFSGLQFPNYSSELNVNALELDDSALYLCASSLVGTSGLETQYFGPGTRLLVL.

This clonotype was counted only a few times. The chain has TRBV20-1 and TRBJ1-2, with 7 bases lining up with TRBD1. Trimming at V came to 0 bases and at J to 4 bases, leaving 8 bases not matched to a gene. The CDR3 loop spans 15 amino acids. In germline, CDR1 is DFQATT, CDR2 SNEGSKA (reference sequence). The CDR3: CSARDPGQILYGYTF. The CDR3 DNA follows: TGCAGTGCTAGAGACCCGGGACAGATCCTCTATGGCTACACCTTC.

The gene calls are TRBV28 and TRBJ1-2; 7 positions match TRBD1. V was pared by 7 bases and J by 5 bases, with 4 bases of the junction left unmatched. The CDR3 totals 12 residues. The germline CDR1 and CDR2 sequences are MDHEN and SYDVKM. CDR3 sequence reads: CASKGQPYGYTF. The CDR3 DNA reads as TGTGCCAGCAAGGGACAGCCTTATGGCTACACCTTC.

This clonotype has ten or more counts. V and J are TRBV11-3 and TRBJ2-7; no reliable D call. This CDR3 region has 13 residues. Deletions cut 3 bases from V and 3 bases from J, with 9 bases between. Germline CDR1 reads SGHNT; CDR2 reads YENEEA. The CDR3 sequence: CASSFQEGYEQYF. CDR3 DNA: TGTGCCAGCAGCTTTCAAGAAGGCTACGAGCAGTACTTC.

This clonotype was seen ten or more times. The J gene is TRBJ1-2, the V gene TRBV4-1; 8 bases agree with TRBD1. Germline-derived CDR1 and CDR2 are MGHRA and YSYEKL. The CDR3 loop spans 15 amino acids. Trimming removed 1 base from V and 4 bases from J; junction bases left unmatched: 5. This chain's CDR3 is CASSQVDRVLYGYTF. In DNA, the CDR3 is TGCGCCAGCAGCCAAGTGGACAGGGTACTCTATGGCTACACCTTC.

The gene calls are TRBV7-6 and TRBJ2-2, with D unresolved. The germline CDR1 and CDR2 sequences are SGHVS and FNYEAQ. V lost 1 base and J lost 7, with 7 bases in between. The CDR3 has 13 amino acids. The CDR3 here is CASSLEQNGELFF. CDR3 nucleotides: TGTGCCAGCAGCTTAGAACAGAACGGGGAGCTGTTTTTT.